This TCR beta chain was recovered during a study of cytomegalovirus exposure and HLA in healthy donors. 13 Jbeta primers and 60 Vbeta primers were used for the PCR. Generated by immunoSEQ multiplex PCR, the TCRdb table keeps only in-frame clones and is missing some. Among 200,000 to 250,000 clones listed, 77% were seen once. As for this clone: Antigen specificity is unknown.

V was pared by 7 bases and J by 2 bases, with 7 bases of the junction left unmatched. This CDR3 is 15 amino acids long. The germline CDR1 and CDR2 sequences are MNHEY and SVGAGI. Findings and limits, study-wide: Follow-up analysis seemed to connect common viral pathogens with several of the most significant clusters identified. Follow-up analysis found HLA locus-dependent TCR association rates, highest for DRB1 and lowest for HLA-C. A later analysis found that most CMV-associated TCR beta chains appeared HLA-restricted. Some public TCRs appeared in many individuals, while most sequences were rare.

The receptor was derived from a woman in her fifties or sixties in good health and CMV-seropositive. Sequencing used PBMCs. This rearrangement joins TRBV6-5 to TRBJ1-5, with 8 bases that match TRBD1. The CDR3 bases are TGTGCCAGCATGATAGGACAGGGTGGCAATCAGCCCCAGCATTTT. It translates to CASMIGQGGNQPQHF.